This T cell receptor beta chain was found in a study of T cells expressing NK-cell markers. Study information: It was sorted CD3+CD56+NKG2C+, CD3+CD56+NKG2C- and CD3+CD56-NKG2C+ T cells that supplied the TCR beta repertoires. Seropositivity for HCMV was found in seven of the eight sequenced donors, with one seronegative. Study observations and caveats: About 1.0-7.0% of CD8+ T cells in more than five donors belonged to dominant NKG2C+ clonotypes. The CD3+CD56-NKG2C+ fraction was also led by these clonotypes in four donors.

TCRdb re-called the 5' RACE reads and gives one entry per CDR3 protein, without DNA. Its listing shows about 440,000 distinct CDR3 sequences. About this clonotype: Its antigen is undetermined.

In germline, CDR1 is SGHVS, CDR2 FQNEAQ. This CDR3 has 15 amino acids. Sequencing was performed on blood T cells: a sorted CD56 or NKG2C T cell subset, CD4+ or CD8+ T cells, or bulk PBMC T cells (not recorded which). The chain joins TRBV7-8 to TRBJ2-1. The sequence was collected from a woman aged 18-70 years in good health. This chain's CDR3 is CASNNPLRKRSEQFF.